One and the same sample provided the 5 T cell receptor beta chains below, sequenced in a study of blood T cell repertoires in COVID-19. Assay used: immunoSEQ multiplex PCR; TCRdb lists only in-frame clones, some missing. The repertoire has over 150,000 clones, 79% of them found once; the top ten carry 15% to 20%. Sequences were obtained from PBMCs or T cells enriched from blood (not recorded which). The receptors were gathered from a woman aged 70 to 79 in a cohort exposed to, infected with or recovered from COVID-19 (not recorded which).

V gene TRBV19 combines with J gene TRBJ2-7; maybe TRBD1 (5 bases). The length of the CDR3 is 15 residues. Germline V lookup: CDR1 LNHDA, CDR2 SQIVND (reference sequence). The V gene lost 5 bases and the J gene lost 3 bases, with 17 bases spanning the gap. The CDR3 here is CASSVNPGRHYEQYF. The CDR3 coding sequence is TGTGCCAGTAGTGTTAACCCAGGGCGACACTACGAGCAGTACTTC.

The J gene is TRBJ2-5, the V gene TRBV19; the match to TRBD1 covers 9 bases. The CDR3 length is 14 residues. V lost 6 bases, J lost 0 bases, and 2 bases stayed unmatched. The germline V gene has CDR1 LNHDA and CDR2 SQIVND (reference sequence). CDR3 sequence: CASSRDRDQETQYF. The CDR3 region has the DNA TGTGCCAGTAGCCGGGACAGGGACCAAGAGACCCAGTACTTC. Full variable domain (outside the CDR3, taken from reference TRBV19 and TRBJ2-5): DGGITQSPKYLFRKEGQNVTLSCEQNLNHDAMYWYRQDPGQGLRLIYYSQIVNDFQKGDIAEGYSVSREKKESFPLTVTSAQKNPTAFYLCASSRDRDQETQYFGPGTRLLVL.

The rearrangement joins TRBV11-2 to TRBJ2-1; the match to TRBD1 covers 10 bases. CDR3 length: 15 residues. V trimming: 5 bases; J trimming: 7 bases; junction bases outside the gene matches: 8. Germline V gene data show CDR1 as SGHAT and CDR2 as FQNNGV. DNA for the CDR3: TGTGCCAGCAGCCCGACAGGGGGCTTAGGGAATGAGCAGTTCTTC. Protein: CASSPTGGLGNEQFF.

This chain connects TRBV7-2 to TRBJ2-5; perhaps TRBD2 as D (5 bases). V lost 0 bases and J lost 2, with 7 bases in between. The CDR3 contains 14 residues. Germline V gene lookup returns CDR1 SGHTA and CDR2 FQGNSA. CDR3 amino acids: CASSLAGDQETQYF. DNA for the CDR3: TGTGCCAGCAGCTTAGCGGGAGATCAAGAGACCCAGTACTTC.

The V call is TRBV5-1, the J call TRBJ2-3; 10 nucleotides line up with TRBD2. The V gene end was trimmed by 4 bases and the J gene end by 4 bases; junction bases not matched to a gene: 6. Germline V CDR1 and CDR2: SGHRS, YFSETQ. The CDR3 runs 15 residues. The CDR3 loop reads CASSPLAGDADTQYF. CDR3 nucleotide sequence: TGCGCCAGCAGCCCCCTAGCGGGAGACGCAGATACGCAGTATTTT.